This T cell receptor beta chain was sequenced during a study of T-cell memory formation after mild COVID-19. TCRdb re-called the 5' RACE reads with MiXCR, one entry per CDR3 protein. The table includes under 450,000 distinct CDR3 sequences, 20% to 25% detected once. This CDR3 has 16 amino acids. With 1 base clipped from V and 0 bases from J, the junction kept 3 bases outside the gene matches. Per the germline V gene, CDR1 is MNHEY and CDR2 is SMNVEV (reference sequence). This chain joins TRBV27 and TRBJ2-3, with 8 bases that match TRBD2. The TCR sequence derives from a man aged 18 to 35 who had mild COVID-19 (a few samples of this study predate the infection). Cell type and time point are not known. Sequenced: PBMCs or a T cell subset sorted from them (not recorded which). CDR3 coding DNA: TGTGCCAGCAGTTTATGGCGGGGGGCTAGCACAGATACGCAGTATTTT. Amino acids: CASSLWRGASTDTQYF.